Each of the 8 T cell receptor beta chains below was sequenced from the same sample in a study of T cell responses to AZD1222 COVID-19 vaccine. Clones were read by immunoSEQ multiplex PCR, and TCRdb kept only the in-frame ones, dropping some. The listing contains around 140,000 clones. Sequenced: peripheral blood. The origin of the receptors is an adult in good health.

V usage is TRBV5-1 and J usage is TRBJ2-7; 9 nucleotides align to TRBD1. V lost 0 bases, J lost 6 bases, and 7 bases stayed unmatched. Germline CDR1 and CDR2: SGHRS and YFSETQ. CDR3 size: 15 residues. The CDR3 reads CASSLAFGTGSEQYF. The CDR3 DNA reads TGCGCCAGCAGCTTGGCCTTCGGGACAGGGAGCGAGCAGTACTTC.

CDR3 in DNA: TGTGCCAGCAGCGGACAGGGACCCAACTATGGCTACACCTTC. This codes for CASSGQGPNYGYTF. The chain links TRBV5-4 to TRBJ1-2; TRBD1 matches at 8 bases. Germline lookup yields CDR1 SGHNT and CDR2 YYREEE (reference sequence). The CDR3 spans 14 residues. V was pared by 4 bases and J by 2 bases, with 4 bases of the junction left unmatched.

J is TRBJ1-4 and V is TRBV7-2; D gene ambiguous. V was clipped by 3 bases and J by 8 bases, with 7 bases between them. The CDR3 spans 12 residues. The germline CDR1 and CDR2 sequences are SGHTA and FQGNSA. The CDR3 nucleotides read TGTGCCAGCAGCTTCTTGTCCGAAAAACTGTTTTTT. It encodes CASSFLSEKLFF.

CDR3: CASSPGGDTEAFF. The CDR3 DNA is TGTGCCAGCAGCCCGGGGGGGGACACTGAAGCTTTCTTT. The chain carries TRBV9 and TRBJ1-1; TRBD1 is a possible D gene (5 bases). Germline V gene lookup returns CDR1 SGDLS and CDR2 YYNGEE. V lost 4 bases and J 3 bases, leaving 10 bases between the germline ends. This CDR3 spans 13 amino acids.

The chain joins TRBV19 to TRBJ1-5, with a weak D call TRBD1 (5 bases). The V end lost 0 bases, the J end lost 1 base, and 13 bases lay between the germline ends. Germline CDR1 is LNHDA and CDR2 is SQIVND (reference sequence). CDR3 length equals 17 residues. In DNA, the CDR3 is TGTGCCAGTAGTATAGATTTAGGGGTTTCGAGCAATCAGCCCCAGCATTTT. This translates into CASSIDLGVSSNQPQHF.

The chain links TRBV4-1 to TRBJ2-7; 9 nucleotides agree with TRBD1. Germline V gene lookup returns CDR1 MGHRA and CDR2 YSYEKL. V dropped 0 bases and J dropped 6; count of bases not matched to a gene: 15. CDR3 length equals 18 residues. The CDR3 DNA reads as TGCGCCAGCAGCCAAGATTTCGGGGTACAGGGGGCTAGGGGCGAGCAGTACTTC. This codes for CASSQDFGVQGARGEQYF.

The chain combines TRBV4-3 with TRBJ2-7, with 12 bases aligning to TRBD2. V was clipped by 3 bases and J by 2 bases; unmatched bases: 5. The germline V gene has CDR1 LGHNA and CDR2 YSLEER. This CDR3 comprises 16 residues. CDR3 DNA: TGCGCCAGCAGCCAGGGGCCTAGCGGGGGGGCCTACGAGCAGTACTTC. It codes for CASSQGPSGGAYEQYF.

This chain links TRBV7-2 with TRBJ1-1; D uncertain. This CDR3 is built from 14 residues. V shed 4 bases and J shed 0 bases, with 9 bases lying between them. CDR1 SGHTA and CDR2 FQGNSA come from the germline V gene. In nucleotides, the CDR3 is TGTGCCAGCAGCTCTAGGGCCGTGAACACTGAAGCTTTCTTT. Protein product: CASSSRAVNTEAFF.